This TCR beta chain emerged from a study of blood T cells in healthy people across ages. Across the whole study: Capture by template switching was about one barcoded beta molecule per two T cells. Study-level findings and limits: Roughly linear age-related decline in beta diversity appeared, significant by age 40.

On this clonotype itself: Its antigen is still unknown.

Primed by a sample-barcoded 5' primer and a J-beta primer mix, a second PCR proceeded for about 6 to 11 cycles. TCRdb re-derived calls from the 5' RACE reads in MiXCR, one entry per CDR3 protein. In the table there are 600,000 to 650,000 distinct CDR3 sequences, about 53% of which are singletons. Each sample provided at least 6 micrograms of extracted total RNA. The TCR sequence derives from a man in his sixties in good health. What was sequenced was blood.

The CDR3 spells CASSDGQGGDTQYF. The DNA for the CDR3 is TGCGCCAGCAGCGATGGACAAGGGGGGGATACGCAGTATTTT. The V gene is TRBV5-1, the J gene TRBJ2-3; D might be TRBD1 or TRBD2, each matching 6 bases. The CDR3 has 14 amino acids. Germline lookup yields CDR1 SGHRS and CDR2 YFSETQ. Deletions cut 4 bases from V and 6 bases from J, with 15 bases between.